Following are 19 T cell receptor beta chains from one sample sequenced in a study of cytomegalovirus exposure and HLA in healthy donors. Researchers ran the PCR with 60 Vbeta and 13 Jbeta primers. Sequenced by immunoSEQ multiplex PCR; TCRdb stores in-frame clones only, minus some. The sample has roughly 170,000 clones; roughly four fifths are singletons. Sequenced material: PBMCs. The receptors come from a woman aged 25 to 45 in good health and CMV-seronegative.

The V and J genes are TRBV10-2 and TRBJ2-7, with D possibly matching TRBD2 (5 bases). The V gene lost 2 bases and the J gene lost 4 bases, with 12 bases spanning the gap. CDR1 and CDR2 (germline): WSHSY, SAAADI. The CDR3 sequence is 14 residues long. The CDR3 here is CASSEADGGYEQYF. CDR3 coding DNA: TGCGCCAGCAGTGAGGCGGACGGCGGGTACGAGCAGTACTTC.

This clone has ten or more counts. The chain has TRBV9 and TRBJ2-3; the D gene is possibly TRBD2 (5 bases). V was clipped by 4 bases and J by 1 base, with 10 bases between them. Germline loops: CDR1 SGDLS, CDR2 YYNGEE. CDR3 length equals 14 residues. The CDR3, as DNA: TGTGCCAGCAGCAAAGACGGGGGCACAGATACGCAGTATTTT. Protein product: CASSKDGGTDTQYF.

The rearrangement links TRBV7-2 to TRBJ1-4, with unresolved D. The CDR3 is 13 amino acids. V lost 1 base, J lost 7 bases, and 7 bases lay in between. Per the germline V gene, CDR1 is SGHTA and CDR2 is FQGNSA. CDR3 coding DNA: TGTGCCAGCAGCTTAGTAGATGGTGAAAAACTGTTTTTT. Residues: CASSLVDGEKLFF.

The chain couples TRBV18 to TRBJ1-1, with 10 bases identical to TRBD1. With V trimmed by 5 bases and J by 0 bases, 15 bases remained unmatched. The germline V gene encodes CDR1 KGHSH and CDR2 LQKENI. This CDR3 is 19 amino acids long. In DNA form, the CDR3 reads TGTGCCAGCTCATCACTGAATCCGCGAGACAGGGGGCTGAACACTGAAGCTTTCTTT. Translated: CASSSLNPRDRGLNTEAFF.

A single count supports this clone. The rearrangement joins TRBV7-2 to TRBJ2-5; D is unclear. The CDR3 is 14 residues long. The germline CDR1 and CDR2 sequences are SGHTA and FQGNSA. Between the trimmed V and J ends, which lost 3 bases and 2 bases, there was a span of 10 bases. CDR3 sequence: CASSFVTIQETQYF. The CDR3 DNA reads TGTGCCAGCAGCTTCGTCACTATTCAAGAGACCCAGTACTTC.

The table lists this clone with a count of one. The J gene is TRBJ1-4, the V gene TRBV28, with no clear D. Germline assignment: CDR1 MDHEN and CDR2 SYDVKM. V was cut by 5 bases and J by 4 bases, with 14 bases left in between. CDR3 size: 15 residues. The CDR3 region is CASSPDHGSNEKLFF. The CDR3 coding sequence is TGTGCCAGCAGTCCGGATCACGGGAGTAATGAAAAACTGTTTTTT.

The gene calls are TRBV5-1 and TRBJ2-7; D is ambiguous. Trimming took off 7 bases at V and 4 bases at J, with 15 bases between the two ends. Germline-derived CDR1 and CDR2 are SGHRS and YFSETQ. This CDR3 contains 13 residues. The CDR3 is CASSGSTVYEQYF. CDR3 in DNA: TGCGCCAGCTCCGGATCTACAGTTTACGAGCAGTACTTC.

The CDR3 protein is CASRTGKSTDTQYF. The CDR3, as DNA: TGTGCCAGCAGGACGGGTAAGAGCACAGATACGCAGTATTTT. The chain combines TRBV2 with TRBJ2-3; no clear D. CDR3 length: 14 residues. The V end lost 6 bases, the J end lost 0 bases, and 10 bases lay between the germline ends. From germline, CDR1 is SNHLY and CDR2 FYNNEI.

The chain combines TRBV18 with TRBJ1-1; 10 nucleotides align to TRBD1. Per germline, CDR1 KGHSH and CDR2 LQKENI. J gave up 3 bases and V 3 bases, and 1 base lay outside the gene matches. The CDR3 runs 14 residues. For the CDR3, the DNA is TGTGCCAGCTCACCGGACAGGGGGGACACTGAAGCTTTCTTT. This encodes CASSPDRGDTEAFF.

The chain recombines TRBV9 with TRBJ2-3; 8 bases are a match to TRBD2. The ends lost 0 bases at V and 2 bases at J; junction bases unmatched: 5. The CDR3 is 16 residues long. Germline V gene sequence: CDR1 SGDLS, CDR2 YYNGEE. CDR3 nucleotides: TGTGCCAGCAGCGTAGGTGTAGCGGGAATCACAGATACGCAGTATTTT. This codes for CASSVGVAGITDTQYF.

The rearrangement uses TRBV27 and TRBJ2-7, with 7 bases identical to TRBD1. Germline CDR1 and CDR2: MNHEY and SMNVEV (reference sequence). V lost 5 bases, J lost 3 bases, and 4 bases stayed unmatched. This CDR3 has 13 residues. CDR3 nucleotides: TGTGCCAGCAGTCCAGGGGGAATCTACGAGCAGTACTTC. This codes for CASSPGGIYEQYF.

The V gene is TRBV21-1, the J gene TRBJ2-5; whether TRBD1, the table's D call, matches the DNA was not checked. TRBV21-1 is described as a pseudogene. This CDR3 is built from 14 residues. The DNA for the CDR3 is TGTGCCAGCAGCAAAGCCAGGGGTCCGGTGACCCAGTACTTC. It is translated as CASSKARGPVTQYF.

The sample holds a few counts of this clone. This chain joins TRBV30 and TRBJ1-1; D is perhaps TRBD1 (6 bases). Germline CDR1 reads GTSNPN; CDR2 reads SVGIG (reference sequence). Trimming pared 4 bases from V and 1 base from J, leaving 10 bases between. This CDR3 is 13 amino acids long. The CDR3, as DNA: TGTGCCTGGATGGGACACGAGAACACTGAAGCTTTCTTT. Protein sequence: CAWMGHENTEAFF.

This clone has a single count. The chain couples TRBV7-2 to TRBJ1-4; D gene unclear. Germline-derived CDR1 and CDR2 are SGHTA and FQGNSA. CDR3 length equals 13 residues. V lost 6 bases, J lost 7 bases, and 12 bases lay in between. CDR3 in DNA: TGTGCCAGCAGGTCGACGGCGGGTGAAAAACTGTTTTTT. Amino acids: CASRSTAGEKLFF.

The sample holds a few counts of this clone. The rearrangement links TRBV6-5 to TRBJ1-1; no clear D. This CDR3 comprises 14 residues. The germline V gene encodes CDR1 MNHEY and CDR2 SVGAGI. Trimming removed 6 bases from V and 4 bases from J, with 15 bases in between. The CDR3 nucleotides read TGTGCCAGCAGCTCCGTAGCGGGGAGCACTGAAGCTTTCTTT. This codes for CASSSVAGSTEAFF.

V gene TRBV18 combines with J gene TRBJ1-5; 8 nucleotides align to TRBD1. The CDR3 covers 15 residues. V was clipped by 3 bases and J by 2 bases; unmatched bases: 3. The germline V gene encodes CDR1 KGHSH and CDR2 LQKENI. CDR3 DNA sequence: TGTGCCAGCTCACCTGGACAGGGAGGCAATCAGCCCCAGCATTTT. Amino acid sequence: CASSPGQGGNQPQHF.

This rearrangement joins TRBV12-5 to TRBJ2-7; D remains ambiguous. The CDR3 loop spans 12 amino acids. Trimming removed 2 bases at V and 3 bases at J, with 5 bases between. Germline V gene data show CDR1 as LGHNT and CDR2 as FRNRAP. The CDR3 DNA reads as TGTGCTAGTGGTTTGTCTCGCTACGAGCAGTACTTC. Protein product: CASGLSRYEQYF.

The chain combines TRBV2 with TRBJ2-1, with 7 bases lining up with TRBD2. Trimming took 3 bases from V and 2 from J; bases not matched to a gene: 4. This CDR3 is 15 amino acids long. Germline V CDR1 and CDR2: SNHLY, FYNNEI. The chain's CDR3 is CASSEGLAAYNEQFF. As DNA, the CDR3 is TGTGCCAGCAGTGAGGGGCTAGCGGCCTACAATGAGCAGTTCTTC.

This clone appeared once. The V and J genes are TRBV9 and TRBJ2-3; TRBD2 agrees at 8 bases. The germline CDR1 and CDR2 sequences are SGDLS and YYNGEE. V dropped 3 bases and J dropped 2; count of bases not matched to a gene: 8. The CDR3 covers 16 residues. DNA of the CDR3: TGTGCCAGCAGCGGGGGTCGGGGGGGCGACACAGATACGCAGTATTTT. It encodes CASSGGRGGDTDTQYF.